A single sample gave rise to the 7 T cell receptor beta chains below, sequenced in a study of shared clonotypes between healthy human individuals. The repertoire was sequenced with immunoSEQ multiplex PCR; TCRdb's copy has only in-frame clones and lacks some. This table holds under 1,900,000 clones, approximately 98.5% found once. Material: naive CD4+ T cells sorted from blood. Subset reported: CD45RA+ positively selected. The receptors were sampled from a man younger than 45 in good health.

This clone was detected a few times. The gene calls are TRBV9 and TRBJ2-2; TRBD2 matches 7 bases. The CDR3 sequence is 16 residues long. Trimming at V came to 0 bases and at J to 7 bases, leaving 9 bases not matched to a gene. Germline V gene sequence: CDR1 SGDLS, CDR2 YYNGEE. CDR3 in amino acids: CASSVEAGRTFGELFF. The CDR3 DNA reads as TGTGCCAGCAGCGTAGAAGCGGGGAGAACATTCGGGGAGCTGTTTTTT. The complete variable domain, with remaining parts taken from reference TRBV9 and TRBJ2-2, reads DSGVTQTPKHLITATGQRVTLRCSPRSGDLSVYWYQQSLDQGLQFLIQYYNGEERAKGNILERFSAQQFPDLHSELNLSSLELGDSALYFCASSVEAGRTFGELFFGEGSRLTVL.

J is TRBJ2-3 and V is TRBV4-3, with 13 bases fitting TRBD2. The V gene's germline CDR1 is LGHNA and CDR2 YSLEER. Germline trimming cut 4 bases from V and 5 bases from J; bases unmatched to any gene: 15. The CDR3 length is 19 residues. The CDR3 region is CASSPVGTSGKSGLDTQYF. In DNA form, the CDR3 reads TGCGCCAGCAGCCCCGTTGGGACTAGCGGGAAGTCAGGTCTAGATACGCAGTATTTT.

The chain has TRBV28 and TRBJ2-1; possibly TRBD1 for D (6 bases). V was clipped by 4 bases and J by 4 bases, with 8 bases between them. From germline, CDR1 is MDHEN and CDR2 SYDVKM. This CDR3 is built from 13 residues. CDR3 coding DNA: TGTGCCAGCAGTTCGCAGGGGTACAATGAGCAGTTCTTC. Translated: CASSSQGYNEQFF.

The V gene is TRBV6-1, the J gene TRBJ2-3, with D hard to call. Germline CDR1 reads MNHNS; CDR2 reads SASEGT. V lost 2 bases to trimming and J lost 6 bases, with 9 bases between them. The CDR3 loop spans 13 amino acids. CDR3 loop: CASSESPFDTQYF. The CDR3 nucleotides read TGTGCCAGCAGTGAAAGTCCTTTTGATACGCAGTATTTT.

The chain combines TRBV27 with TRBJ2-7; D is ambiguous. CDR3 size: 15 residues. V gave up 5 bases and J gave up 2 bases, with 16 bases separating them. Germline CDR1 and CDR2: MNHEY and SMNVEV (reference sequence). CDR3 sequence: CASSGNRVGAYEQYF. The CDR3 DNA follows: TGTGCCAGCAGTGGGAACAGAGTTGGTGCCTACGAGCAGTACTTC.

The V call is TRBV5-6, the J call TRBJ1-1; no clear D gene. Deletions cut 1 base from V and 0 bases from J, with 13 bases between. This CDR3 contains 16 residues. CDR1 is SGHDT and CDR2 is YYEEEE in the germline V gene. The CDR3 DNA follows: TGTGCCAGCAGCTTGCTAGGTTTCCAAATGAACACTGAAGCTTTCTTT. This encodes CASSLLGFQMNTEAFF.

Worth noting for this clone: The germline gene is not matched at one end of the junction; a read error may be the cause. This chain links TRBV15 with TRBJ2-3, with TRBD2 as a possible D gene (6 bases). CDR3 length: 14 residues. Germline V lookup: CDR1 LNHNV, CDR2 YYDKDF (reference sequence). The CDR3 DNA follows: TGTGCCACCGGGATGGCGGGGCCCACAGATACGCAATATTTT. Translating gives CATGMAGPTDTQYF.